This TCR beta chain was captured by sequencing in a study of response to subunit inactivated influenza vaccine. This clonotype was counted ten times or more. This CDR3 has 14 amino acids. V gave up 7 bases and J gave up 5 bases, with 14 bases separating them. Using its own MiXCR run on the RT-PCR reads, TCRdb lists one record per CDR3 protein. The sample yields about 700,000 distinct CDR3 sequences, approximately 15% seen once. The rearrangement uses TRBV12-3 or TRBV12-4 and TRBJ2-2; no clear D. The receptor's source is a man aged 50 or older who received an inactivated influenza vaccine. The sample consisted of PBMCs from blood, taken around 14 days before vaccination. For the CDR3, the DNA is TGTGCCAGCAAAAAAGGAGTGATGACCGGGGAGCTGTTTTTT. This gives the protein CASKKGVMTGELFF.